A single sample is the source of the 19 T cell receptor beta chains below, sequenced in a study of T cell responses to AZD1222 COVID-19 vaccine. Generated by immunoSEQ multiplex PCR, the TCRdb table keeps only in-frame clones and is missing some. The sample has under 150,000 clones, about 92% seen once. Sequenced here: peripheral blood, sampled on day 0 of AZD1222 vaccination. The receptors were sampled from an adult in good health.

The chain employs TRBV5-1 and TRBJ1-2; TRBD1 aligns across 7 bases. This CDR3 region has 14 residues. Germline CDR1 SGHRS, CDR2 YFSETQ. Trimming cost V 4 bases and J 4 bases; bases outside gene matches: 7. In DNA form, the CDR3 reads TGCGCCAGCAGCCAAGCCGGGACAGTCTATGGCTACACCTTC. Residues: CASSQAGTVYGYTF.

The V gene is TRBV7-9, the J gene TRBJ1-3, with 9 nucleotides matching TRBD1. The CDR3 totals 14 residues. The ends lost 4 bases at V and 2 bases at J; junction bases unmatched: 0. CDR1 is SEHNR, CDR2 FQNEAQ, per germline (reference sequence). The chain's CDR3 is CASSWDRAGNTIYF. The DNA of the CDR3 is TGTGCCAGCAGCTGGGACAGGGCTGGAAACACCATATATTTT.

This chain's CDR3 is CASSPWGSWQPQHF. Written as DNA, the CDR3 is TGTGCCAGTAGTCCCTGGGGCAGTTGGCAGCCCCAGCATTTT. V is TRBV19 and J is TRBJ1-5, with D possibly matching TRBD1 (5 bases). V was clipped by 5 bases and J by 7 bases, with 15 bases between them. The CDR3 is made up of 14 amino acids. Looked up from germline, CDR1 is LNHDA and CDR2 is SQIVND (reference sequence). Variable domain in full (rest from reference TRBV19 and TRBJ1-5): DGGITQSPKYLFRKEGQNVTLSCEQNLNHDAMYWYRQDPGQGLRLIYYSQIVNDFQKGDIAEGYSVSREKKESFPLTVTSAQKNPTAFYLCASSPWGSWQPQHFGDGTRLSIL.

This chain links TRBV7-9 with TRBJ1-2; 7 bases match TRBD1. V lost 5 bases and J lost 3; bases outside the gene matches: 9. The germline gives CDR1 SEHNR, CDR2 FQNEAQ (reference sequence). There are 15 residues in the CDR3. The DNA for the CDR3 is TGTGCCAGCAGCCCCAGGGGGTTAGGGGACTATGGCTACACCTTC. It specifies CASSPRGLGDYGYTF.

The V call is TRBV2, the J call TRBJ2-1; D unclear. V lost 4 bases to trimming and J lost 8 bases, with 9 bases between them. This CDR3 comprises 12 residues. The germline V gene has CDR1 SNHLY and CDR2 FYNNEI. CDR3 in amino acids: CASSAGVDEQFF. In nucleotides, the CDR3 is TGTGCCAGCAGTGCTGGGGTCGATGAGCAGTTCTTC.

The CDR3 sequence is CASSQEIYNEQFF. The DNA of the CDR3 is TGTGCCAGCAGCCAAGAGATTTACAATGAGCAGTTCTTC. The chain carries TRBV3-1 (or the pseudogene TRBV3-2) and TRBJ2-1; D unclear. The length of the CDR3 is 13 residues. Trimming shortened V by 0 bases and J by 4 bases, and 4 bases separated the two germline ends. From germline, CDR1 is LGHDT and CDR2 YNNKEL (reference sequence).

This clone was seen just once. CDR3 bases: TGTGCCAGCAGCGAGTCAGGGAACTATGGCTACACCTTC. It specifies CASSESGNYGYTF. V gene TRBV11-2 combines with J gene TRBJ1-2; a possible D gene is TRBD1 (5 bases). Germline loops: CDR1 SGHAT, CDR2 FQNNGV. V lost 5 bases to trimming and J lost 2 bases, with 9 bases between them. This CDR3 contains 13 residues.

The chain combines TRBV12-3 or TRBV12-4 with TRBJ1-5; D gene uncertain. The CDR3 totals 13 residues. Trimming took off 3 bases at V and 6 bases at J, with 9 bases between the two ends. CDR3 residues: CASSFDGGQPQHF. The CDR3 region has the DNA TGTGCCAGCAGTTTTGATGGTGGTCAGCCCCAGCATTTT.

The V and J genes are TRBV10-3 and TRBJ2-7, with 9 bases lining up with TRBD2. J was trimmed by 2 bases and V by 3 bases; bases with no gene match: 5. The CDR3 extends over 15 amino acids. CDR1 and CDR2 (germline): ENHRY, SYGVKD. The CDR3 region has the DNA TGTGCCATCAGTGACTCGCGGGGGGGAACCTACGAGCAGTACTTC. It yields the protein CAISDSRGGTYEQYF.

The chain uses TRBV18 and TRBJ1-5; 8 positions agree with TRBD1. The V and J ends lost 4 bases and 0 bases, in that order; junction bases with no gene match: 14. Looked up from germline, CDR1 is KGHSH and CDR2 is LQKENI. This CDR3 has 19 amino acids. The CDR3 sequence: CASSQDRALGRNSNQPQHF. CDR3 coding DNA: TGTGCCAGCTCACAGGACAGGGCCCTAGGGAGAAATAGCAATCAGCCCCAGCATTTT.

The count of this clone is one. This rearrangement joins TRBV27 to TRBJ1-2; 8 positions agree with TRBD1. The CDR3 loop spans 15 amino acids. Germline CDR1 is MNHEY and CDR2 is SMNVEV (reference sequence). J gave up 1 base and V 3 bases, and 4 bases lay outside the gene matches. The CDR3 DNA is TGTGCCAGCAGTTTCAGGACAGGGAATAACTATGGCTACACCTTC. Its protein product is CASSFRTGNNYGYTF.

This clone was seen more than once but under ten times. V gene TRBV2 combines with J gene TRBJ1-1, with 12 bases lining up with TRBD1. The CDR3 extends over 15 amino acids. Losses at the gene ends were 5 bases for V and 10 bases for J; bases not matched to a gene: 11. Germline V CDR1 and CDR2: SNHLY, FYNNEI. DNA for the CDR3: TGTGCCAGCAGTTCTATTGGGACAGGGGGCCAGCGAGCTTTCTTT. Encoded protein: CASSSIGTGGQRAFF.

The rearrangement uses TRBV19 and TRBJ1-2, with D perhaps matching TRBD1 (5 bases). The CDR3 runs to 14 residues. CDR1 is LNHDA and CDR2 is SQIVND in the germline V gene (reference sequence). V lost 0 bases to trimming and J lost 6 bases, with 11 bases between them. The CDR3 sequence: CASSIEGTPDGYTF. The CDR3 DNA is TGTGCCAGTAGTATAGAAGGGACGCCGGATGGCTACACCTTC.

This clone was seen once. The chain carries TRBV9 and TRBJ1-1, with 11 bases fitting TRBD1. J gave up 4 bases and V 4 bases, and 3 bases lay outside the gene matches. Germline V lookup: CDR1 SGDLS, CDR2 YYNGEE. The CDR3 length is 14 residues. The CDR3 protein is CASSTGTGGTEAFF. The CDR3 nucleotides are TGTGCCAGCAGCACAGGGACAGGGGGCACTGAAGCTTTCTTT.

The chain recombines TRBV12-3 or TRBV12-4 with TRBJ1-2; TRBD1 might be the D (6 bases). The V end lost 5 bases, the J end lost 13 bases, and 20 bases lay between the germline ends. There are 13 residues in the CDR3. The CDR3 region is CASSLSYRDWGTF. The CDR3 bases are TGTGCCAGCAGTCTATCGTACAGGGACTGGGGCACCTTC.

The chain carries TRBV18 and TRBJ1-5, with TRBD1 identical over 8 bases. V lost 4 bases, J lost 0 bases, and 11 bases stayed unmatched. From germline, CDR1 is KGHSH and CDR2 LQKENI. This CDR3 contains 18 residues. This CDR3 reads CASSLGQVTAYSNQPQHF. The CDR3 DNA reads TGTGCCAGCTCACTGGGACAGGTAACTGCTTATAGCAATCAGCCCCAGCATTTT.

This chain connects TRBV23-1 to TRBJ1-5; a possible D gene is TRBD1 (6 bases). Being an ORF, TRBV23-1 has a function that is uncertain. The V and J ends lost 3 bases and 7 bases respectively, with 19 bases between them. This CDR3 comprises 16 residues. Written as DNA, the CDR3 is TGCGCCAGCAGTCATTCAACAGGGAGGGAAAAACAGCCCCAGCATTTT. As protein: CASSHSTGREKQPQHF.

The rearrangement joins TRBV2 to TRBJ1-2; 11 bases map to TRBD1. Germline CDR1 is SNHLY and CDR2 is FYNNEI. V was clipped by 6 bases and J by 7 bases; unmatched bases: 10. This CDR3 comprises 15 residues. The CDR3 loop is CASSRGTGGGGGYTF. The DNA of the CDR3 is TGTGCCAGCAGCCGAGGGACAGGGGGAGGCGGTGGCTACACCTTC.

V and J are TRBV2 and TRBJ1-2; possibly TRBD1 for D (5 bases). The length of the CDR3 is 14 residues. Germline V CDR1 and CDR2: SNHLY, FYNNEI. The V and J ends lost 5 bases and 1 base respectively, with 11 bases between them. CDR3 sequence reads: CASSYRRNNYGYTF. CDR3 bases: TGTGCCAGCAGTTACAGGCGTAATAACTATGGCTACACCTTC.